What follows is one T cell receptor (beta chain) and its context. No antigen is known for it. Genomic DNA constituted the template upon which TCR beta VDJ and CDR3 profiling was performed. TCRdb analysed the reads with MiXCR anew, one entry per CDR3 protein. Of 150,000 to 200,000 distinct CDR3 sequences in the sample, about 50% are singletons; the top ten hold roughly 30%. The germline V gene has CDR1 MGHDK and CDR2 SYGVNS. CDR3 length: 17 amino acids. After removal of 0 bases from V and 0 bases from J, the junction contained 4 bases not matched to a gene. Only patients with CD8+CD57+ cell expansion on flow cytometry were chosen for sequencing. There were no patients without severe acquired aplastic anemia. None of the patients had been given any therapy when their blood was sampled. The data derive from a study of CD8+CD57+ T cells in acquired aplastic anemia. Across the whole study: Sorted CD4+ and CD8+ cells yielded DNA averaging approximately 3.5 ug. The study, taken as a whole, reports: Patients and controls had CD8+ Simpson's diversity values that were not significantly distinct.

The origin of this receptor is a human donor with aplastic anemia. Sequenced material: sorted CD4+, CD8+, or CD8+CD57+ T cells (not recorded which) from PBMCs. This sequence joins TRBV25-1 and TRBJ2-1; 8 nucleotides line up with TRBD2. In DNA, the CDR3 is TGTGCCAGCAGTGAATACGGTGCGGGAGGCTCCTACAATGAGCAGTTCTTC. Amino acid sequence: CASSEYGAGGSYNEQFF. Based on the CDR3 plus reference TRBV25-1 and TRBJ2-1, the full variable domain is EADIYQTPRYLVIGTGKKITLECSQTMGHDKMYWYQQDPGMELHLIHYSYGVNSTEKGDLSSESTVSRIRTEHFPLTLESARPSHTSQYLCASSEYGAGGSYNEQFFGPGTRLTVL.